The next 18 T cell receptor beta chains were all read from a single sample in a study of blood T cells in healthy people across ages. Next came a second PCR, run for about 6 to 12 cycles, which used a sample-barcoded 5' primer along with a J-beta primer mix. Each CDR3 protein gets one entry after TCRdb re-called the 5' RACE reads with MiXCR. The sample holds fewer than 750,000 distinct CDR3 sequences, 47% seen once. Sequenced input: blood. All receptors derive from a man older than 75 in good health.

V gene TRBV2 combines with J gene TRBJ1-2; 7 nucleotides match TRBD1. There are 15 residues in the CDR3. V lost 1 base and J lost 2; bases outside the gene matches: 4. Germline-derived CDR1 and CDR2 are SNHLY and FYNNEI. The CDR3 region has the DNA TGTGCCAGCAGTGAAGTGCAGGGGGACAACTATGGCTACACCTTC. It specifies CASSEVQGDNYGYTF. Complete variable domain (other parts from reference TRBV2 and TRBJ1-2): EPEVTQTPSHQVTQMGQEVILRCVPISNHLYFYWYRQILGQKVEFLVSFYNNEISEKSEIFDDQFSVERPDGSNFTLKIRSTKLEDSAMYFCASSEVQGDNYGYTFGSGTRLTVV.

This sequence joins TRBV2 and TRBJ2-3; possible D gene TRBD2, 5 bases. The V gene's germline CDR1 is SNHLY and CDR2 FYNNEI. V shed 5 bases and J shed 4 bases, with 19 bases lying between them. This CDR3 is 16 amino acids long. DNA of the CDR3: TGTGCCAGCAGTCCACGGACCCCGGGAAGGGCAGATACGCAGTATTTT. As protein: CASSPRTPGRADTQYF.

This clonotype was seen more than once but under ten times. This chain joins TRBV10-3 and TRBJ2-1; D is uncertain. The CDR3 is 11 amino acids. The germline V gene encodes CDR1 ENHRY and CDR2 SYGVKD. V gave up 4 bases and J gave up 8 bases, with 6 bases separating them. CDR3 nucleotides: TGTGCCATCAGTGGTGGACATGAGCAGTTCTTC. This encodes CAISGGHEQFF.

This clonotype has only a few counts. This chain joins TRBV12-3 or TRBV12-4 and TRBJ1-1; a weak D match, TRBD1 (5 bases). V was shortened by 5 bases and J by 0 bases, with 10 bases between the two germline ends. CDR3 size: 14 residues. The DNA for the CDR3 is TGTGCCAGCAGTACACAGGCCGTGAACACTGAAGCTTTCTTT. It yields the protein CASSTQAVNTEAFF.

This clonotype was found a few times. Written as DNA, the CDR3 is TGTGCCAGCAGTTACTCTCCGTTAGCCAAAAACATTCAGTACTTC. It specifies CASSYSPLAKNIQYF. J is TRBJ2-4 and V is TRBV6-2 or TRBV6-3; D is ambiguous. The germline CDR1 and CDR2 sequences are MNHEY and SVGEGT. The CDR3 consists of 15 residues. With 0 bases removed from V and 0 bases from J, the gap between germline ends came to 6 bases.

This chain links TRBV7-9 with TRBJ2-1; no clear D gene. Looked up from germline, CDR1 is SEHNR and CDR2 is FQNEAQ (reference sequence). This CDR3 contains 16 residues. Trimming stripped 1 base from V and 9 bases from J, with 19 bases between. CDR3 sequence reads: CASSLVGSRSGREQFF. CDR3 nucleotides: TGTGCCAGCAGCTTAGTTGGCAGCAGGTCTGGCCGTGAGCAGTTCTTC.

Here the CDR3 DNA reads TGCAGTGCTAGATGCGCAGGGTGTACGACCCAAGAGACCCAGTACTTC. Translating it yields CSARCAGCTTQETQYF. The chain combines TRBV20-1 with TRBJ2-5; maybe TRBD1 (5 bases). Germline V gene data show CDR1 as DFQATT and CDR2 as SNEGSKA (reference sequence). Trimming cost V 2 bases and J 1 base, with 17 bases left between them. CDR3 length: 16 residues.

This clonotype turned up a few times. The genes are TRBV5-5 and TRBJ2-7; tentatively, D is TRBD1 or TRBD2 (5 bases each). Deletions cut 3 bases from V and 3 bases from J, with 13 bases between. Germline V gene data show CDR1 as SGHKS and CDR2 as YYEKEE (reference sequence). The CDR3 is made up of 14 amino acids. In DNA form, the CDR3 reads TGTGCCAGCAGCTGGGGGTCACAAAACTACGAGCAGTACTTC. This codes for CASSWGSQNYEQYF.

This chain joins TRBV9 and TRBJ1-1; D may be TRBD1 (6 bases). This CDR3 spans 15 amino acids. V lost 0 bases and J 3 bases, leaving 12 bases between the germline ends. CDR1 SGDLS and CDR2 YYNGEE come from the germline V gene. CDR3 sequence (DNA): TGTGCCAGCAGCGTAGGAGGGGGGCTGGACACTGAAGCTTTCTTT. The encoded protein is CASSVGGGLDTEAFF.

This clonotype was seen ten or more times. The J gene is TRBJ1-2, the V gene TRBV6-6; 10 bases are a match to TRBD1. The V gene's germline CDR1 is MNHNY and CDR2 SVGAGI (reference sequence). Trimming at V came to 4 bases and at J to 6 bases, leaving 14 bases not matched to a gene. This CDR3 region has 17 residues. The CDR3 sequence: CASSFGIGRDRGNGYTF. DNA for the CDR3: TGTGCCAGCAGTTTTGGTATTGGCCGGGACAGGGGTAATGGCTACACCTTC.

In the case of this clonotype: A much larger clone sits a single nucleotide away, making a read error possible. The chain uses TRBV6-5 and TRBJ2-3, with D unclear. Germline loops: CDR1 MNHEY, CDR2 SVGAGI. With 0 bases removed from V and 4 bases from J, the gap between germline ends came to 14 bases. The CDR3 is 16 amino acids. CDR3 sequence (DNA): TGTGCCAGCAGTTACTCGAGACGAGAAAGGGCAGATACGCAGTATTTT. As protein: CASSYSRRERADTQYF.

This chain uses TRBV29-1 with TRBJ1-1, with unresolved D. CDR1 SQVTM and CDR2 ANQGSEA come from the germline V gene. The germline V and J ends were trimmed by 4 bases and 4 bases, with 7 bases remaining between them. The CDR3 covers 11 residues. CDR3 amino acids: CSVVRSTEAFF. Written as DNA, the CDR3 is TGCAGCGTTGTCAGAAGCACTGAAGCTTTCTTT.

This clonotype occurred once. The chain links TRBV3-1 to TRBJ2-7, with 7 bases aligning to TRBD1. The CDR3 spans 14 residues. The V gene's germline CDR1 is LGHDT and CDR2 YNNKEL (reference sequence). Trimming cost V 3 bases and J 1 base; bases outside gene matches: 3. DNA for the CDR3: TGTGCCAGCAGCCACCGACAGGGATCCTACGAGCAGTACTTC. It yields the protein CASSHRQGSYEQYF.

This chain joins TRBV6-5 and TRBJ2-3; D may be TRBD1 or TRBD2 (6 bases each). V lost 0 bases to trimming and J lost 3 bases, with 22 bases between them. There are 19 residues in the CDR3. The germline V gene encodes CDR1 MNHEY and CDR2 SVGAGI. The CDR3 DNA follows: TGTGCCAGCAGTTACTCCACTACTTCGAGGGGGGCGAGGACAGATACGCAGTATTTT. Its translation: CASSYSTTSRGARTDTQYF.

V usage is TRBV24-1 and J usage is TRBJ2-1; TRBD2 agrees at 9 bases. CDR1 and CDR2 from the germline V gene are KGHDR and SFDVKD. V lost 2 bases, J lost 5 bases, and 3 bases stayed unmatched. The CDR3 sequence is 15 residues long. CDR3 coding DNA: TGTGCCACCAGTGATTGGGCTAGCGGGGACAATGAGCAGTTCTTC. It is translated as CATSDWASGDNEQFF.

The chain uses TRBV20-1 and TRBJ2-1, with 10 bases matching TRBD2. This CDR3 region has 14 residues. The germline V gene has CDR1 DFQATT and CDR2 SNEGSKA (reference sequence). V shed 2 bases, J shed 6 bases, and the junction held 4 bases outside the gene matches. DNA for the CDR3: TGCAGTGCTAGACCGCTAGCGGGAGTCAATGAGCAGTTCTTC. As protein: CSARPLAGVNEQFF.

This clonotype was recorded a few times. This chain uses TRBV2 with TRBJ2-1; D ambiguous. Trimming pared 6 bases from V and 0 bases from J, leaving 15 bases between. CDR3 length equals 16 residues. The V gene's germline CDR1 is SNHLY and CDR2 FYNNEI. The DNA of the CDR3 is TGTGCCAGCAGCCAAGGACGGACCAGCTCCTACAATGAGCAGTTCTTC. This encodes CASSQGRTSSYNEQFF.

This chain uses TRBV7-6 with TRBJ2-7; D is unresolved. The J call may be wrong; the DNA end is better matched by TRBJ2-5. CDR3 length equals 12 residues. Germline CDR1 and CDR2: SGHVS and FNYEAQ. The CDR3 DNA reads as TGTGCCAGCAGCTTTCTCTGGGGGACCCAGTACTTC. Translating it yields CASSFLWGTQYF.